A single sample gave rise to the 17 T cell receptor beta chains below, sequenced in a study of T cell responses to AZD1222 COVID-19 vaccine (dated by TCRdb to the early 2020s). Libraries were prepared through the immunoSEQ multiplex PCR assay. TCRdb mirrors the immuneACCESS table, restricted to in-frame sequences. Some clones are absent from its copies; in checked studies, under half trace to an unresolved V gene, and the reason for the others is unknown. The sample table records 180,000 or so clones; 90% to 95% of these occur just once. Around 1% of the sample belongs to the ten largest clones. Read against the paper, the sample's time point label means: about 28 days (+/-7) after the second vaccine dose. The sequencing here drew on peripheral blood, taken 28 days after the second AZD1222 dose. All receptors come from an adult who received the AZD1222 COVID-19 vaccine.

This chain joins TRBV7-9 and TRBJ1-6; maybe TRBD1 (6 bases). The germline V gene encodes CDR1 SEHNR and CDR2 FQNEAQ (reference sequence). V lost 5 bases and J lost 7, with 15 bases in between. This CDR3 is 15 amino acids long. As DNA, the CDR3 is TGTGCCAGCAGCCGCCGACAGGCCCTAAATTCACCCCTCCACTTT. This encodes CASSRRQALNSPLHF.

The chain combines TRBV5-1 with TRBJ2-2; 7 bases are a match to TRBD2. With V trimmed by 4 bases and J by 6 bases, 15 bases remained unmatched. Per the germline V gene, CDR1 is SGHRS and CDR2 is YFSETQ. The CDR3 covers 17 residues. The CDR3 region is CASSPGDRGRGAGELFF. The CDR3 DNA reads TGCGCCAGCAGCCCGGGCGATCGAGGGAGGGGAGCCGGGGAGCTGTTTTTT.

There are a few counts of this clone. The chain recombines TRBV5-1 with TRBJ2-2; 8 nucleotides align to TRBD1. Germline values: CDR1 SGHRS, CDR2 YFSETQ. CDR3 length: 14 amino acids. V lost 4 bases, J lost 6 bases, and 5 bases stayed unmatched. For the CDR3, the DNA is TGCGCCAGCAGCACCCGGACAGGGTCCGGGGAGCTGTTTTTT. Amino acids: CASSTRTGSGELFF.

This clone came up once. This chain links TRBV7-3 with TRBJ2-4; D is unclear. V dropped 10 bases and J dropped 7 bases, with 11 bases sitting between them. The germline V gene has CDR1 SGHTA and CDR2 FQGTGA. CDR3 length equals 11 residues. The CDR3 DNA is TGTGCCATCGTCGTGGTGAACATTCAGTACTTC. Translated, it gives CAIVVVNIQYF.

This rearrangement joins TRBV25-1 to TRBJ1-6; D is ambiguous. Between the trimmed V and J ends, which lost 3 bases and 9 bases, there was a span of 18 bases. The CDR3 is 16 amino acids. CDR1 and CDR2 from the germline V gene are MGHDK and SYGVNS. The CDR3 reads CASSDGGALFGSPLHF. CDR3 nucleotide sequence: TGTGCCAGCAGTGATGGCGGTGCCCTCTTCGGTTCACCCCTCCACTTT.

The V gene is TRBV19, the J gene TRBJ2-7; 8 bases agree with TRBD1. The germline V gene has CDR1 LNHDA and CDR2 SQIVND (reference sequence). CDR3 length: 14 residues. V was pared by 5 bases and J by 8 bases, with 11 bases of the junction left unmatched. In DNA, the CDR3 is TGTGCCAGTAGTCTCACTCGGACAGGGAAGAAGCAGTACTTC. Translated: CASSLTRTGKKQYF.

J is TRBJ1-2 and V is TRBV6-5; 8 bases match TRBD1. The CDR3 totals 13 residues. Germline trimming cut 6 bases from V and 4 bases from J; bases unmatched to any gene: 4. Germline-derived CDR1 and CDR2 are MNHEY and SVGAGI. CDR3 DNA: TGTGCCAGCAGCTCTCAGGGGGCCTATGGCTACACCTTC. Protein product: CASSSQGAYGYTF.

The chain links TRBV7-8 to TRBJ1-5; D unclear. CDR1 SGHVS and CDR2 FQNEAQ come from the germline V gene. V was cut by 1 base and J by 7 bases, with 8 bases left in between. CDR3 length equals 13 residues. The CDR3 DNA reads TGTGCCAGCAGCTTAGAGTCTCGGCAGCCCCAGCATTTT. This codes for CASSLESRQPQHF.

Details on this clone: The same CDR3 is also encoded by other DNA sequences in this sample. The V call is TRBV5-1, the J call TRBJ1-1; D call uncertain. From germline, CDR1 is SGHRS and CDR2 YFSETQ. This CDR3 has 12 amino acids. The V gene lost 5 bases and the J gene lost 4 bases, with 9 bases spanning the gap. The DNA of the CDR3 is TGCGCCAGCAGTCTGGTTGGCACTGAAGCTTTCTTT. Protein: CASSLVGTEAFF.

V gene TRBV5-4 combines with J gene TRBJ2-3; D ambiguous. Germline lookup yields CDR1 SGHNT and CDR2 YYREEE (reference sequence). Deletions cut 4 bases from V and 2 bases from J, with 14 bases between. The CDR3 totals 15 residues. The CDR3 DNA reads TGTGCCAGCAGCCATGAGCGAGGCCTCACAGATACGCAGTATTTT. Its protein is CASSHERGLTDTQYF.

This chain uses TRBV7-8 with TRBJ2-5, with TRBD2 matching 7 bases. The germline CDR1 and CDR2 sequences are SGHVS and FQNEAQ. This CDR3 region has 14 residues. The J segment lost 2 bases and the V segment lost 7 bases, leaving 7 bases of the junction unmatched. CDR3 sequence (DNA): TGTGCCAGCATCCCTAACGGGGGGCAAGAGACCCAGTACTTC. The encoded protein is CASIPNGGQETQYF.

A few counts support this clone. The chain links TRBV11-2 to TRBJ1-1; 10 bases are a match to TRBD1. There are 17 residues in the CDR3. The ends lost 4 bases at V and 4 bases at J; junction bases unmatched: 12. CDR1 and CDR2 from the germline V gene are SGHAT and FQNNGV. CDR3 bases: TGTGCCAGCAGCTCTACGACAGGGGGCGGTTTGGGCACTGAAGCTTTCTTT. Residues: CASSSTTGGGLGTEAFF.

The rearrangement joins TRBV7-2 to TRBJ1-2, with D perhaps TRBD1 (5 bases). The CDR3 spans 12 residues. Germline loops: CDR1 SGHTA, CDR2 FQGNSA. The V end was cut by 5 bases, the J end by 7 bases, with 11 bases between. CDR3 sequence: CASSLDSPGYTF. The DNA of the CDR3 is TGTGCCAGCAGCCTAGACAGTCCTGGCTACACCTTC.

The chain joins TRBV19 to TRBJ1-4, with D perhaps matching TRBD1 (5 bases). The V end was cut by 9 bases, the J end by 0 bases, with 14 bases between. The germline gives CDR1 LNHDA, CDR2 SQIVND (reference sequence). The CDR3 is made up of 15 amino acids. CDR3 DNA: TGTGCCAGCCGTGACAGAGCTGCAACTAATGAAAAACTGTTTTTT. The encoded protein is CASRDRAATNEKLFF.

This rearrangement joins TRBV20-1 to TRBJ2-7; maybe TRBD2 (6 bases). V was pared by 3 bases and J by 4 bases, with 19 bases between. CDR3 length equals 15 residues. The V gene's germline CDR1 is DFQATT and CDR2 SNEGSKA (reference sequence). As DNA, the CDR3 is TGCAGTGCTAGTGGGTTCGGGGGAGGTTCTTACGAGCAGTACTTC. It encodes CSASGFGGGSYEQYF.

The J gene is TRBJ1-5, the V gene TRBV7-9; D is unclear. The CDR3 runs to 14 residues. CDR1 and CDR2 from the germline V gene are SEHNR and FQNEAQ (reference sequence). V was clipped by 5 bases and J by 2 bases, with 10 bases between them. The CDR3 sequence is CASSPPGGNQPQHF. The CDR3 bases are TGTGCCAGCAGCCCCCCAGGAGGCAATCAGCCCCAGCATTTT.

The sample holds one count of this clone. V gene TRBV30 combines with J gene TRBJ1-5; TRBD1 agrees at 9 bases. CDR1 and CDR2 (germline): GTSNPN, SVGIG (reference sequence). The CDR3 has 15 residues. The V and J ends lost 0 bases and 4 bases, in that order; junction bases with no gene match: 4. The CDR3 bases are TGTGCCTGGAGTGTAGGGGGGACAGGGAATCAGCCCCAGCATTTT. It yields the protein CAWSVGGTGNQPQHF.